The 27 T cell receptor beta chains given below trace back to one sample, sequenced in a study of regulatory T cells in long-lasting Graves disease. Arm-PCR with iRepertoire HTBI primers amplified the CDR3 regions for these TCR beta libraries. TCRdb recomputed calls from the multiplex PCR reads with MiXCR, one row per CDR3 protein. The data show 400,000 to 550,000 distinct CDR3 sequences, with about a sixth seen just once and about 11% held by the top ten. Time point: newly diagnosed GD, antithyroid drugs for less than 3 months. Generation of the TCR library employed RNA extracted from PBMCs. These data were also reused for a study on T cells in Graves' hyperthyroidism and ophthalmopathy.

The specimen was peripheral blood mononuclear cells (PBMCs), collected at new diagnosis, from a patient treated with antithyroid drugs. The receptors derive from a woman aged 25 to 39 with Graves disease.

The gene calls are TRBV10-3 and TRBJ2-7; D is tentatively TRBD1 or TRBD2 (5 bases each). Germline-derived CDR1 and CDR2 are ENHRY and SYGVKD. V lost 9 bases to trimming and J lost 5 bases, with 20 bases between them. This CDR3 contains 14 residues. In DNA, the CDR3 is TGTGCCATTGGGGTGGGGGAGTTGGGGGACGAGCAGTACTTC. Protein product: CAIGVGELGDEQYF.

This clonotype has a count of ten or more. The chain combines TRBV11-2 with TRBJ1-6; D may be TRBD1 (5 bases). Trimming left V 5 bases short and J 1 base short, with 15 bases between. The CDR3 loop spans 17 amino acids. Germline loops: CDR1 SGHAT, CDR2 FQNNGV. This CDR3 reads CASSGYSEGSYNSPLHF. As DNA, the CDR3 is TGTGCCAGCAGCGGCTATTCCGAGGGGTCCTATAATTCACCCCTCCACTTT.

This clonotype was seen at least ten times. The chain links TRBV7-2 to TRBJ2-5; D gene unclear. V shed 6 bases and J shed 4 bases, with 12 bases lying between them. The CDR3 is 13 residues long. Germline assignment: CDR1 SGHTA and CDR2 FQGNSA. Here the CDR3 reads CASSSGIGETQYF. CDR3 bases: TGTGCCAGCAGTTCGGGTATAGGAGAGACCCAGTACTTC.

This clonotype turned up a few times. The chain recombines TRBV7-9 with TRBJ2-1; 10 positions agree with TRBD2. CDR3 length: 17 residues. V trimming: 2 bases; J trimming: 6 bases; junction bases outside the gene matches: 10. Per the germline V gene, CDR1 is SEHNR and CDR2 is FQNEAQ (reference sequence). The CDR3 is CASSLRGSGRRGNEQFF. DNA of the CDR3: TGTGCCAGCAGCTTAAGAGGTAGCGGGAGGAGGGGCAATGAGCAGTTCTTC.

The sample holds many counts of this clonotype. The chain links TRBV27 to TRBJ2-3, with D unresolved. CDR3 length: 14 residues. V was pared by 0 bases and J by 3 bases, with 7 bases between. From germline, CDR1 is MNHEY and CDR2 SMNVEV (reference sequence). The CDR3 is CASSLSISTDTQYF. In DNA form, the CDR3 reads TGTGCCAGCAGTTTATCGATAAGTACAGATACGCAGTATTTT.

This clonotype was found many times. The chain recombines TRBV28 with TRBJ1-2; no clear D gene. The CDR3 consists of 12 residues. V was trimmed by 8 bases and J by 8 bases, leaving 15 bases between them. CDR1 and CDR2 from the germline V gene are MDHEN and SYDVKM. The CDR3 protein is CASLEVTRGYTF. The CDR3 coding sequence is TGTGCCAGCCTCGAGGTCACCCGCGGCTACACCTTC.

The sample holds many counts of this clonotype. This chain's CDR3 is CASSNRGPGDSGANVLTF. The CDR3 DNA is TGTGCCAGCAGTAACAGGGGACCCGGAGATTCTGGGGCCAACGTCCTGACTTTC. The chain recombines TRBV6-2 or TRBV6-3 with TRBJ2-6; 7 bases line up with TRBD1. The ends lost 5 bases at V and 1 base at J; junction bases unmatched: 11. The CDR3 is made up of 18 amino acids. Germline lookup yields CDR1 MNHEY and CDR2 SVGEGT.

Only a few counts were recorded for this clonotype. The CDR3 sequence is CSVYKDSGNTIYF. Written as DNA, the CDR3 is TGCAGCGTATACAAGGACTCTGGAAACACCATATATTTT. The chain combines TRBV29-1 with TRBJ1-3; D is unclear. V lost 6 bases and J lost 0, with 9 bases in between. Germline V gene lookup returns CDR1 SQVTM and CDR2 ANQGSEA. The CDR3 is 13 residues long.

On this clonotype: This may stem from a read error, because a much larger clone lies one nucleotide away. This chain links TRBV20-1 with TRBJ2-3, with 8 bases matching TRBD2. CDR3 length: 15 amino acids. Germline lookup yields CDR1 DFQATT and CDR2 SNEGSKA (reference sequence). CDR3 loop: CSASTPRTSTDTQCF. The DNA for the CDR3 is TGCAGTGCTAGCACTCCCCGGACTAGCACAGATACGCAGTGTTTT.

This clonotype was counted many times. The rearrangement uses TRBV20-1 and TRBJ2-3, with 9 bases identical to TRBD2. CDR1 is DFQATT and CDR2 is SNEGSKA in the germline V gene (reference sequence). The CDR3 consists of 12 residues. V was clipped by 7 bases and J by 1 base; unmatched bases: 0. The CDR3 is CSGTSGTDTQYF. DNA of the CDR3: TGCAGTGGGACTAGCGGCACAGATACGCAGTATTTT.

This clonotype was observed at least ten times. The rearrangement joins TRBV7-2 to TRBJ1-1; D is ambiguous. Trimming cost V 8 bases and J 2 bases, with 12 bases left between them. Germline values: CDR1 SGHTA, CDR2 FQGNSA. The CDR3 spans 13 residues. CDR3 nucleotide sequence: TGTGCCAGCCAACAGTTGGGAAACACTGAAGCTTTCTTT. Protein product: CASQQLGNTEAFF.

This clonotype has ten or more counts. CDR3 amino acids: CASTKSSYEQYF. The CDR3 DNA is TGTGCCTCCACAAAAAGCTCCTACGAGCAGTACTTC. The V call is TRBV30, the J call TRBJ2-7; no clear D. The CDR3 has 12 residues. Germline CDR1 GTSNPN, CDR2 SVGIG (reference sequence). Trimming left V 7 bases short and J 0 bases short, with 10 bases between.

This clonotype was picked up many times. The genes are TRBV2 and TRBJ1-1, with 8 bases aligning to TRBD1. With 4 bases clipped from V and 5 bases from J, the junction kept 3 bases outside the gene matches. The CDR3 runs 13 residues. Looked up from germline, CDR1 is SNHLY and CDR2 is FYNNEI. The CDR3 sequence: CASSGTGGTEAFF. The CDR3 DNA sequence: TGTGCCAGCAGTGGTACAGGGGGTACTGAAGCTTTCTTT.

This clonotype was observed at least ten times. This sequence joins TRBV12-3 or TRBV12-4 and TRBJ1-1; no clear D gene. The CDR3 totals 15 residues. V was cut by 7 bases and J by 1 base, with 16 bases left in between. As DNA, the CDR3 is TGTGCCAGCATTCCTAACTCACTGGGGAACACTGAAGCTTTCTTT. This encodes CASIPNSLGNTEAFF.

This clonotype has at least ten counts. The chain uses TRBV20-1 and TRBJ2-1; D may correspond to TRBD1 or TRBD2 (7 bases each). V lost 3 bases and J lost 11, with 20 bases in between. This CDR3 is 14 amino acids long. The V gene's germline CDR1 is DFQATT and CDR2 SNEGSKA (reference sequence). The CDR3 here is CSASGGGQRIKQFF. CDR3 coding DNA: TGCAGTGCTAGTGGCGGGGGACAGCGAATAAAGCAGTTCTTC.

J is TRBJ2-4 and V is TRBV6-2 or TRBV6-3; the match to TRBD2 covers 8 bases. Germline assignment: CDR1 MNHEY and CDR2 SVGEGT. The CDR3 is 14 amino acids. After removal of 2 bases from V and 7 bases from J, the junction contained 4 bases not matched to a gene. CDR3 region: CASSYGTRWNIQYF. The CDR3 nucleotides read TGTGCCAGCAGTTACGGGACTAGGTGGAACATTCAGTACTTC.

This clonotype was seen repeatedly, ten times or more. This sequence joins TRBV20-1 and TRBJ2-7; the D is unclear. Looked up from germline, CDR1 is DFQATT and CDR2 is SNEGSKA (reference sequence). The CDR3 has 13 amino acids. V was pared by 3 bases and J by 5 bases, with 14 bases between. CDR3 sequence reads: CSASTAPSDEQYF. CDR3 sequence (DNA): TGCAGTGCTAGTACGGCTCCAAGTGACGAGCAGTACTTC.

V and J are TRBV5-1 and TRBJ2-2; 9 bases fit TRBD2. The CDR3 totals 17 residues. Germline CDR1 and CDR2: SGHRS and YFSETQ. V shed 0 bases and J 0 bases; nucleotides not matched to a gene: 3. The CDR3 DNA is TGCGCCAGCAGCTTGGGAGTAGCGGGGGCGAACACCGGGGAGCTGTTTTTT. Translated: CASSLGVAGANTGELFF. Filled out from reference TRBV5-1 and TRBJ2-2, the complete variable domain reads KAGVTQTPRYLIKTRGQQVTLSCSPISGHRSVSWYQQTPGQGLQFLFEYFSETQRNKGNFPGRFSGRQFSNSRSEMNVSTLELGDSALYLCASSLGVAGANTGELFFGEGSRLTVL.

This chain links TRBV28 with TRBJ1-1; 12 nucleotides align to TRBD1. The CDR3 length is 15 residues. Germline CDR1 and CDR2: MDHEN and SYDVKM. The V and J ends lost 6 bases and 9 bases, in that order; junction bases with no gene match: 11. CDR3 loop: CASSVLGQGAPKAFF. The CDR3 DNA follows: TGTGCCAGCAGCGTACTGGGACAGGGGGCGCCTAAAGCTTTCTTT.

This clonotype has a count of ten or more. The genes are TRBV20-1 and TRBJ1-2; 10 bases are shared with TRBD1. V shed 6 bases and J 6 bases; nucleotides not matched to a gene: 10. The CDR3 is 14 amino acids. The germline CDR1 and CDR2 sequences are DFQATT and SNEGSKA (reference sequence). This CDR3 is CSARTRQGANGYTF. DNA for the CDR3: TGCAGTGCCCGGACCCGACAGGGGGCGAATGGCTACACCTTC.

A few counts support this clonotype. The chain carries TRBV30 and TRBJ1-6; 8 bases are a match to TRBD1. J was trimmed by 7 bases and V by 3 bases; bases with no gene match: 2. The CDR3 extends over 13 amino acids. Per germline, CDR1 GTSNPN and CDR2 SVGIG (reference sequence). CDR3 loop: CAWRDRGNSPLHF. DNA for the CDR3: TGTGCCTGGAGAGACAGGGGCAATTCACCCCTCCACTTT.

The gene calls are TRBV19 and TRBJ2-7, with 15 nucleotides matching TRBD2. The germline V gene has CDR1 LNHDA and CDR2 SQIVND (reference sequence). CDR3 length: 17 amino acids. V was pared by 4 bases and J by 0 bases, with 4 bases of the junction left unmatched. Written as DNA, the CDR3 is TGTGCCAGTAGTAGGACTAGCGGGAGGGCCAGCTCCTACGAGCAGTACTTC. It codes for CASSRTSGRASSYEQYF.

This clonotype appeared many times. In nucleotides, the CDR3 is TGTGCCAGCAGCTCTCCCCAGGGTTTCGGCTCCTACAATGAGCAGTTCTTC. Its protein product is CASSSPQGFGSYNEQFF. The rearrangement links TRBV13 to TRBJ2-1; tentative D call: TRBD1 (5 bases). CDR1 is PRHDT, CDR2 FYEKMQ, per germline (reference sequence). The CDR3 is 17 amino acids. Between the trimmed V and J ends, which lost 4 bases and 0 bases, there was a span of 16 bases.

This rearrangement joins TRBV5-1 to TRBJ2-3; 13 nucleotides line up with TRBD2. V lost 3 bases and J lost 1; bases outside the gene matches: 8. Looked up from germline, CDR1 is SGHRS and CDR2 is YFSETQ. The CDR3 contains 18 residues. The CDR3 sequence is CASSSTGLAGSGTDTQYF. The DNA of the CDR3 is TGCGCCAGCAGCTCTACGGGACTAGCGGGATCTGGCACAGATACGCAGTATTTT.

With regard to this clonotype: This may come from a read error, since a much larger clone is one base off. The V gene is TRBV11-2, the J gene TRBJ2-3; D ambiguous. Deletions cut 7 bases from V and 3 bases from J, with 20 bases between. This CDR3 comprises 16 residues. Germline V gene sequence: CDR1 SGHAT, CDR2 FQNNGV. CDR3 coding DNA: TGTGCCAGCAACCTGGGCTGGTCGTGGGGAACAGATACGCAGTATTTT. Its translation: CASNLGWSWGTDTQYF.

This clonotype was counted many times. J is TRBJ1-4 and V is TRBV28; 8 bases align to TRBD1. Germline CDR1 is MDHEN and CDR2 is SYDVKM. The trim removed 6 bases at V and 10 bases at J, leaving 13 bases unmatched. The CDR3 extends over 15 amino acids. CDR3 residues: CASRKRDRLIGKLFF. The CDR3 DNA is TGTGCCAGCAGGAAGAGGGACAGGTTAATCGGAAAACTGTTTTTT.

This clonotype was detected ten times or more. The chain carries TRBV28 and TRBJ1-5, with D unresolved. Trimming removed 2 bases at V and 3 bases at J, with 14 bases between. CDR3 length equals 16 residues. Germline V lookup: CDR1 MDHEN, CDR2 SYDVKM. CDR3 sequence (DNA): TGTGCCAGCAGTTTAGCCCAACGGGCCCTCAATCAGCCCCAGCATTTT. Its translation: CASSLAQRALNQPQHF. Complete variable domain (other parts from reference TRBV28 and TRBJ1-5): DVKVTQSSRYLVKRTGEKVFLECVQDMDHENMFWYRQDPGLGLRLIYFSYDVKMKEKGDIPEGYSVSREKKERFSLILESASTNQTSMYLCASSLAQRALNQPQHFGDGTRLSIL.